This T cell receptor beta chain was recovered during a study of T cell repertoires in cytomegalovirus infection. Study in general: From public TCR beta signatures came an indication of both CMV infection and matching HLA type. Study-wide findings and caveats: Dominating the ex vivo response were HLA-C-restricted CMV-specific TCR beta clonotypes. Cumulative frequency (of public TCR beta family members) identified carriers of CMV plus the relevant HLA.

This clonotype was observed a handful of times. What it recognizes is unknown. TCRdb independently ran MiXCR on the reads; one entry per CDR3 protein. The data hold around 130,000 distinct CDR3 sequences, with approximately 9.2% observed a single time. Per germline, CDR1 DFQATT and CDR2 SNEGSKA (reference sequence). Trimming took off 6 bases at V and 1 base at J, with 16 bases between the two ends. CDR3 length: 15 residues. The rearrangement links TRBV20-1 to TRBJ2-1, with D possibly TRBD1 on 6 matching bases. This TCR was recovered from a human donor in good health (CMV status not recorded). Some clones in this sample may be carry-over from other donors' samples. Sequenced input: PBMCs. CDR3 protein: CSAETGHGSYNEQFF. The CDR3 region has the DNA TGCAGTGCCGAAACAGGGCATGGGTCCTACAATGAGCAGTTCTTC.